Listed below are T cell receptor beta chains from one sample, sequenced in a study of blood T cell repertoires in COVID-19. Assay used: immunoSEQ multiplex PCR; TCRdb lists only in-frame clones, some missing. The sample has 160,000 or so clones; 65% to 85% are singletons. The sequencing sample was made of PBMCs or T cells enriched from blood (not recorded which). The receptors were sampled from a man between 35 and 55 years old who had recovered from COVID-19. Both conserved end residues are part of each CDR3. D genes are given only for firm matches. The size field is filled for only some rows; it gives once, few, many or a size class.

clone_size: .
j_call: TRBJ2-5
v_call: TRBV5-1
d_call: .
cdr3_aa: CASSLGQLSQETQYF
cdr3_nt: TGCGCCAGCAGCTTGGGACAGCTGTCCCAAGAGACCCAGTACTTC

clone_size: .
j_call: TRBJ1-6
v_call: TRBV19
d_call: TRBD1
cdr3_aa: CASTYRGNSPLHF
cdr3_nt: TGTGCCAGCACATACAGGGGCAATTCACCCCTCCACTTT

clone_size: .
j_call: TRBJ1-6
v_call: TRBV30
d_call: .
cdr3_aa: CAWTLPGGNSPLHF
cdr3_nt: TGTGCCTGGACCCTCCCGGGAGGGAATTCACCCCTCCACTTT

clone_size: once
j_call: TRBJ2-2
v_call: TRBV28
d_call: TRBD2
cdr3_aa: CASSSPGLAGGGNTGELFF
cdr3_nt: TGTGCCAGCAGTTCCCCGGGACTAGCGGGGGGGGGAAACACCGGGGAGCTGTTTTTT

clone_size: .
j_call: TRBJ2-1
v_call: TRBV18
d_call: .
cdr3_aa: CASSPKQNEQFF
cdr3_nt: TGTGCCAGCTCACCAAAACAGAATGAGCAGTTCTTC

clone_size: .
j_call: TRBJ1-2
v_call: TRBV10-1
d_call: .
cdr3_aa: CASSESSPRRRGYTF
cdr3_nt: TGCGCCAGCAGTGAGTCCTCTCCGAGGCGTAGGGGCTACACCTTC

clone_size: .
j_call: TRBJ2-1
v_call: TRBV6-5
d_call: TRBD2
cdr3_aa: CASSYGKRGVNEQFF
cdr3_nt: TGTGCCAGCAGTTACGGGAAGCGGGGGGTTAATGAGCAGTTCTTC

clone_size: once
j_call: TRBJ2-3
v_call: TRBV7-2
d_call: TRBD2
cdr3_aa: CASSLNLAGGRGVTQYF
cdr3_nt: TGTGCCAGCAGCTTAAATCTAGCGGGGGGCCGGGGGGTGACGCAGTATTTT

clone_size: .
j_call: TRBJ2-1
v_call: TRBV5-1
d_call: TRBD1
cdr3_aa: CASSLAGQGQGDDEQFF
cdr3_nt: TGCGCCAGCAGCTTGGCTGGACAGGGTCAGGGGGATGATGAGCAGTTCTTC

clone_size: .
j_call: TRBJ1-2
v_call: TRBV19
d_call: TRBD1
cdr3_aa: CASTAVDRDGYTF
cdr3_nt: TGTGCCAGTACCGCCGTGGACAGGGATGGCTACACCTTC

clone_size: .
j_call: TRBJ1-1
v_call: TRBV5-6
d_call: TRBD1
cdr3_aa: CASSLWGQGARGYSTEAFF
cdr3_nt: TGTGCCAGCAGCTTGTGGGGACAGGGGGCGCGGGGCTATAGCACTGAAGCTTTCTTT

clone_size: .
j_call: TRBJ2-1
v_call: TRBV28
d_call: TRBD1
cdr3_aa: CASRQGSYNEQFF
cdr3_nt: TGTGCCAGCAGACAGGGGAGCTACAATGAGCAGTTCTTC

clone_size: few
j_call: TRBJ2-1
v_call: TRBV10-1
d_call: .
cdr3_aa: CASSPFSGGPQFF
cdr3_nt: TGCGCCAGCAGTCCTTTCTCCGGGGGGCCGCAGTTCTTC

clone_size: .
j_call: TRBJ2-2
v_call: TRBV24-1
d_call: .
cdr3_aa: CATSADRNTGELFF
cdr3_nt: TGTGCCACCTCTGCCGACAGGAACACCGGGGAGCTGTTTTTT

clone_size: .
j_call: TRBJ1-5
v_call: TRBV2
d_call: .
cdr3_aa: CASSEQGAPQPQHF
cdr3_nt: TGTGCCAGCAGTGAACAGGGTGCCCCTCAGCCCCAGCATTTT

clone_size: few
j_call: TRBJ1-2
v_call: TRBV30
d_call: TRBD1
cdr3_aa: CAWGTDGYTF
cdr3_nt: TGTGCCTGGGGGACAGATGGCTACACCTTC